One sample yielded the 6 T cell receptor beta chains listed below, sequenced in a study of T cell repertoires and HLA-DP antigens. This table comes from immunoSEQ multiplex PCR, and its TCRdb copy is limited to in-frame clones, with some not included. The sample lists some 89,000 clones; approximately 89% were seen once. Their target antigens are unknown. Sequencing used CD4+ T cells from PBMCs. All receptors derive from a man between 45 and 60 years old in good health and CMV-seronegative.

The chain joins TRBV4-3 to TRBJ2-5, with TRBD2 matching 10 bases. This CDR3 comprises 16 residues. Trimming cost V 2 bases and J 5 bases; bases outside gene matches: 8. Looked up from germline, CDR1 is LGHNA and CDR2 is YSLEER. CDR3 residues: CASSQRLAGVLETQYF. CDR3 in DNA: TGCGCCAGCAGCCAAAGACTAGCGGGTGTTCTTGAGACCCAGTACTTC.

V and J are TRBV11-1 and TRBJ2-3, with D unclear. From germline, CDR1 is SGHAT and CDR2 FQDESV (reference sequence). V lost 5 bases, J lost 5 bases, and 5 bases lay in between. The CDR3 loop spans 11 amino acids. The CDR3 coding sequence is TGTGCCAGCAGCAGGGTAGATACGCAGTATTTT. Protein product: CASSRVDTQYF.

The J gene is TRBJ1-5, the V gene TRBV30; perhaps TRBD1 as D (5 bases). Germline CDR1 reads GTSNPN; CDR2 reads SVGIG (reference sequence). V lost 0 bases and J 7 bases, leaving 13 bases between the germline ends. CDR3 size: 14 residues. CDR3: CAWSVLGERQPQHF. The CDR3 DNA is TGTGCCTGGAGTGTTTTGGGGGAGAGGCAGCCCCAGCATTTT.

This rearrangement joins TRBV19 to TRBJ1-1, with a weak D call TRBD1 (6 bases). Germline loops: CDR1 LNHDA, CDR2 SQIVND (reference sequence). Trimming stripped 7 bases from V and 6 bases from J, with 15 bases between. CDR3 size: 13 residues. CDR3 bases: TGTGCCAGTACATTCAGGGGTTTTGCTGAAGCTTTCTTT. Amino acids: CASTFRGFAEAFF.

This sequence joins TRBV5-1 and TRBJ2-1; no clear D. Germline CDR1 reads SGHRS; CDR2 reads YFSETQ. The germline V and J ends were trimmed by 1 base and 4 bases, with 3 bases remaining between them. The CDR3 runs to 12 residues. CDR3 nucleotides: TGCGCCAGCAGCTTGCAGTACAATGAGCAGTTCTTC. It codes for CASSLQYNEQFF.

V is TRBV6-5 and J is TRBJ1-5; 8 bases map to TRBD1. J lost 3 bases, V lost 0 bases, and 4 bases had no gene match. The CDR3 runs 16 residues. Per germline, CDR1 MNHEY and CDR2 SVGAGI. CDR3 DNA: TGTGCCAGCAGTTACTCTGGGACAGGAATCAATCAGCCCCAGCATTTT. It codes for CASSYSGTGINQPQHF.